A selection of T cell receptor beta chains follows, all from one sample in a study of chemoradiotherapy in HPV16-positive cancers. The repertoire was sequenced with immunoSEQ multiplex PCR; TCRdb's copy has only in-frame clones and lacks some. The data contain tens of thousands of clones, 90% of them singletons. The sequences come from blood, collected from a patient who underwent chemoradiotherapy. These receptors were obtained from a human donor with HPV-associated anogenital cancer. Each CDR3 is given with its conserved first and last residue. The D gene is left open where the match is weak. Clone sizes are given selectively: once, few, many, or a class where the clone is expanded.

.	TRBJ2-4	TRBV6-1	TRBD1	TGTGCCAGCAGTGAACGGGACAGGGGGACGTTGGCCAAAAACATTCAGTACTTC	CASSERDRGTLAKNIQYF
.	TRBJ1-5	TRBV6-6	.	TGTGCCAGCAGCCCCCCGGCAAGGAGCGATCAGCCCCAGCATTTT	CASSPPARSDQPQHF
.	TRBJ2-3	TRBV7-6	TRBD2	TGTGCCAGCAGCTCCGTGACTAGCTCGGGGGGGGATACGCAGTATTTT	CASSSVTSSGGDTQYF
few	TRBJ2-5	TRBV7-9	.	TGTGCCAGCAGCGCTCGTACAGGGCTCCAAGAGACCCAGTACTTC	CASSARTGLQETQYF
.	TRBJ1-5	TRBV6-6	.	TGTGCCAGCAGTCAGGGGATGGGCAATCAGCCCCAGCATTTT	CASSQGMGNQPQHF
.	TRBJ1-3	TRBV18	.	TGTGCCAGCCCGACCGCGGGGGCTTCTGGAAACACCATATATTTT	CASPTAGASGNTIYF
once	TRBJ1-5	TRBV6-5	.	TGTGCCAGCAGTTCCCGGGCCAGCAATCAGCCCCAGCATTTT	CASSSRASNQPQHF
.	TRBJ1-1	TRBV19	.	TGTGCCAGTAGTATAGCGGGTTCTGAAGCTTTCTTT	CASSIAGSEAFF
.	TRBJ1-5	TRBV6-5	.	TGTGCCAGCAGAGCAGGAAATCAGCCCCAGCATTTT	CASRAGNQPQHF
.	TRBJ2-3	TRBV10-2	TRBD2	TGCGCCAGCAGTGATCGAGGACTAGCGGGGGGCGGTACGCAGTATTTT	CASSDRGLAGGGTQYF